The present T cell receptor (beta chain) was sequenced within a study of T cells in Graves' hyperthyroidism and ophthalmopathy. Study-level background: Blood from the periphery was taken at initial diagnosis, before any treatment.

Researchers took RNA transcripts and amplified the TCR beta CDR3 regions from them. HTBI primers were employed in a first-round RT-PCR of the TCR CDR3. Each CDR3 protein gets one entry after TCRdb re-called the multiplex PCR reads with MiXCR. Of roughly 550,000 distinct CDR3 sequences listed, around 15% are singletons. The germline V and J ends were trimmed by 2 bases and 5 bases, with 15 bases remaining between them. The CDR3 is 15 amino acids. Germline CDR1 reads SGHTA; CDR2 reads FQGNSA. The sample holds many counts of this clonotype. The clonotype was recovered from a woman aged 25 to 39 with Graves' ophthalmopathy. The sample consisted of blood. This chain uses TRBV7-2 with TRBJ2-5; either TRBD1 or TRBD2 may supply D (5 bases each). CDR3 DNA sequence: TGTGCCAGCAGCTTAAGTTTTGGGGGTGGGGAGACCCAGTACTTC. Translating gives CASSLSFGGGETQYF.